Listed below are T cell receptor beta chains from one sample, sequenced in a study of T-cell memory formation after mild COVID-19. One entry per CDR3 protein, called by TCRdb with MiXCR from the 5' RACE reads. The sample yields fewer than 650,000 distinct CDR3 sequences, roughly 17% seen once. The source material was PBMCs or a T cell subset sorted from them (not recorded which). Every receptor here comes from an adult woman who had mild COVID-19 (a few samples of this study predate the infection). Cell type and time point are not known. The CDR3 runs from the conserved cysteine through the conserved F or W. The order of the fields is clone size, V gene, D gene, J gene, CDR3 protein, CDR3 DNA. D genes are given only for firm matches. Clone size is stated in some rows and not others, as once, few, many or a class when expanded.

abundance: NA
v_gene: TRBV24-1
d_gene: TRBD2
j_gene: TRBJ2-3
CDR3aa: CATSDTSGSTDTQYF
CDR3nt: TGTGCCACCAGTGACACTAGCGGGAGTACAGATACGCAGTATTTT

abundance: few
v_gene: TRBV15
d_gene: NA
j_gene: TRBJ2-5
CDR3aa: CATSHRTQETQYF
CDR3nt: TGTGCCACCAGCCACAGGACCCAAGAGACCCAGTACTTC

abundance: NA
v_gene: TRBV20-1
d_gene: NA
j_gene: TRBJ2-1
CDR3aa: CSARDRTQFYNEQFF
CDR3nt: TGCAGTGCTAGAGACAGGACTCAGTTCTACAATGAGCAGTTCTTC

abundance: NA
v_gene: TRBV11-3
d_gene: NA
j_gene: TRBJ2-5
CDR3aa: CASSMTGTSIQETQYF
CDR3nt: TGTGCCAGCAGCATGACCGGGACAAGCATCCAAGAGACCCAGTACTTC

abundance: NA
v_gene: TRBV20-1
d_gene: NA
j_gene: TRBJ1-6
CDR3aa: CSAAGTYNSPLHF
CDR3nt: TGCAGTGCCGCCGGGACTTATAATTCACCCCTCCACTTT

abundance: many
v_gene: TRBV20-1
d_gene: TRBD1
j_gene: TRBJ1-1
CDR3aa: CSARGGNRGGTEAFF
CDR3nt: TGCAGTGCTAGAGGCGGAAACAGGGGGGGGACTGAAGCTTTCTTT

abundance: few
v_gene: TRBV9
d_gene: NA
j_gene: TRBJ1-1
CDR3aa: CASSVVPGPNTEAFF
CDR3nt: TGTGCCAGCAGCGTAGTGCCGGGACCGAACACTGAAGCTTTCTTT

abundance: NA
v_gene: TRBV25-1
d_gene: NA
j_gene: TRBJ2-1
CDR3aa: CASTYGREQFF
CDR3nt: TGTGCCAGCACCTATGGGAGGGAGCAGTTCTTC

abundance: NA
v_gene: TRBV4-2
d_gene: TRBD2
j_gene: TRBJ2-7
CDR3aa: CASSQVTTSGISYEQYF
CDR3nt: TGTGCCAGCAGCCAAGTTACGACTAGCGGGATCTCCTACGAGCAGTACTTC

abundance: many
v_gene: TRBV7-9
d_gene: NA
j_gene: TRBJ2-4
CDR3aa: CASSLVPVGLEKNIQYF
CDR3nt: TGTGCCAGCAGCTTGGTCCCTGTCGGACTCGAAAAAAACATTCAGTACTTC

abundance: few
v_gene: TRBV7-3
d_gene: NA
j_gene: TRBJ2-7
CDR3aa: CASSSSGGLGEQYF
CDR3nt: TGTGCCAGCAGCTCCTCCGGGGGTCTCGGCGAGCAGTACTTC

abundance: NA
v_gene: TRBV2
d_gene: NA
j_gene: TRBJ2-3
CDR3aa: CASSGGVRTDTQYF
CDR3nt: TGTGCCAGCAGTGGGGGAGTTCGCACAGATACGCAGTATTTT

abundance: NA
v_gene: TRBV6-2/TRBV6-3
d_gene: TRBD2
j_gene: TRBJ2-3
CDR3aa: CASNNNPGTSSQDTQYF
CDR3nt: TGTGCCAGCAACAACAACCCCGGGACTAGCAGTCAAGATACGCAGTATTTT

abundance: NA
v_gene: TRBV7-3
d_gene: TRBD2
j_gene: TRBJ2-1
CDR3aa: CASSFAGGMNNEQFF
CDR3nt: TGTGCCAGCAGCTTCGCGGGGGGCATGAACAATGAGCAGTTCTTC